This T cell receptor (beta chain) was captured in a study of cytotoxic CD8 clonotypes in ibrutinib-treated CLL (dated by TCRdb to the early 2020s). With respect to the entire study: The cohort included roughly 15 treatment-naive and roughly 10 relapsed/refractory patients; some 18 were IGHV unmutated. Cryopreserved peripheral blood mononuclear cells were obtained prior to treatment, at the time of response, and at either disease progression or sustained remission. Every sample from remission and from progressive disease was obtained while the patients were still on ibrutinib. Partial responses were observed in 24 patients and complete responses in 2; after a median follow-up of 68 months, remission was maintained in roughly 15 patients and progression was observed in roughly twelve. On average, each sample yielded around 270,000 productive templates and roughly 95,000 productive rearrangements. Of the 90 or so participants in the trial, about two dozen had longitudinal samples available. Samples at response were collected after a median of about twelve months of treatment, with a range of about 6 to 40 months.

In the paper's terms, the time point label means: progressive disease on ibrutinib. Around 2 micrograms of genomic DNA were extracted from cryopreserved PBMCs for TCR beta library preparation. Longitudinal blood samples from CLL patients on ibrutinib monotherapy were analyzed using high-throughput TCR beta sequencing. Patients were enrolled in a phase 2 open-label single-center ibrutinib monotherapy trial. The study at large found these results: At baseline, clonality was higher than in age-matched healthy donors and showed a strong correlation with circulating CD8+ T-cell counts. Clonality rose at ibrutinib response, remained stable during sustained remission, and dropped back toward baseline at progression. Public clonotypes were rare and either shrank or stayed stable during treatment, and the rise in clonality at ibrutinib response reflected expansion of private clonotypes. Sampling times were not matched between sustained-remission and progressing patients, and lymph node repertoires were not studied.

In the case of this clone: Its antigen is still unknown. No much larger clone is present one base from it, and per-base qualities are unavailable.

On a MiSeq, deep resolution sequencing aimed for a depth between 1 in 1 million and 1 in 200,000 T cells, with each clonotype covered approximately 9.2x on average. The immunoSEQ hsTCRB Kit was used to generate TCR beta libraries. Regarding the original processing steps: ImmunoSEQ Data Assistant and ImmunoSEQ Analyzer were used for data analysis, and V, D and J genes were assigned according to IMGT definitions. Clonality, with values ranging from 0 to 1, was calculated as one minus the normalized Shannon entropy of productive rearrangement frequencies. Public clonotype analysis was restricted to overrepresented clonotypes comprising at least 0.05% of each patient's repertoire. About a dozen age-matched healthy donor repertoires from immuneACCESS served as clonality controls. TCRdb's version of the immuneACCESS table is confined to in-frame rearrangements and falls short of the full clone set. An unresolved V gene accounts for under half of the shortfall where checked; the remainder is of unknown origin. That table is the source of V, J and clone size, and D and trimming were worked out from the DNA. The sample profile shows 50,000 to 70,000 clones; 54% of them were found once. Together, the top ten hold roughly a quarter of the sample.

Ends trimmed: V by 7 bases, J by 3 bases; bases unmatched to a gene: 5. From its cysteine to its phenylalanine, the CDR3 spans 13 amino acids. CDR3 DNA only is kept here, 39 bases in frame from base 1. The germline V gene sets CDR1 to SNHLY and CDR2 to FYNNEI. Recombination linked TRBV2 to TRBJ2-5, with 7 middle bases fitting TRBD1. This sample comprised PBMCs, obtained at disease progression, from a patient treated with ibrutinib. The TCR comes from a human donor with chronic lymphocytic leukemia. The DNA sequence is as follows: TGTGCCAGCACCTCGGACAGGAAAGAGACCCAGTACTTC. Its product reads: CASTSDRKETQYF.